Each of the 26 T cell receptor beta chains below was sequenced from the same sample in a study of shared clonotypes between healthy human individuals. Assay used: immunoSEQ multiplex PCR; TCRdb lists only in-frame clones, some missing. This table holds about 1 million clones, 75% found once. Sequencing used memory CD4+ T cells sorted from blood. Stated subset: CD45RA-negative fraction. These receptors originate from a man aged 18 to 35 in good health.

The chain joins TRBV9 to TRBJ1-6, with TRBD1 as a possible D gene (5 bases). The CDR3 runs 14 residues. The V end lost 5 bases, the J end lost 6 bases, and 12 bases lay between the germline ends. Germline CDR1 SGDLS, CDR2 YYNGEE. The CDR3 nucleotides are TGTGCCAGCAGGGCTCAGGGACCTAATTCACCCCTCCACTTT. Its protein product is CASRAQGPNSPLHF. Complete variable domain (other parts from reference TRBV9 and TRBJ1-6): DSGVTQTPKHLITATGQRVTLRCSPRSGDLSVYWYQQSLDQGLQFLIQYYNGEERAKGNILERFSAQQFPDLHSELNLSSLELGDSALYFCASRAQGPNSPLHFGNGTRLTVT.

This clone was picked up a small number of times. V gene TRBV11-2 combines with J gene TRBJ1-2, with D possibly being TRBD1 (5 bases). CDR1 is SGHAT, CDR2 FQNNGV, per germline. V was trimmed by 5 bases and J by 7 bases, leaving 8 bases between them. This CDR3 comprises 11 residues. The CDR3 here is CASSAGVGYTF. The CDR3 DNA follows: TGTGCCAGCAGCGCGGGGGTTGGCTACACCTTC. Filled out from reference TRBV11-2 and TRBJ1-2, the complete variable domain reads EAGVAQSPRYKIIEKRQSVAFWCNPISGHATLYWYQQILGQGPKLLIQFQNNGVVDDSQLPKDRFSAERLKGVDSTLKIQPAKLEDSAVYLCASSAGVGYTFGSGTRLTVV.

This clone was seen a few times. The junction departs from the called germline gene at one end, perhaps through a read error. V usage is TRBV2 and J usage is TRBJ2-7; maybe TRBD2 (5 bases). CDR1 SNHLY and CDR2 FYNNEI come from the germline V gene. This CDR3 region has 11 residues. Here the CDR3 DNA reads TGTGCCAGCAGGATCATGGGGAGTCAGGACTTC. The encoded protein is CASRIMGSQDF.

This clone was found a few times. J is TRBJ2-7 and V is TRBV30; D remains ambiguous. With 4 bases removed from V and 6 bases from J, the gap between germline ends came to 19 bases. The CDR3 is 14 amino acids. Germline V CDR1 and CDR2: GTSNPN, SVGIG (reference sequence). Here the CDR3 DNA reads TGTGCCTGGATTCCGGGCAGGCTTTTAGGCGAGCAGTACTTC. Amino acids: CAWIPGRLLGEQYF.

The chain uses TRBV19 and TRBJ1-5, with TRBD1 identical over 8 bases. Germline lookup yields CDR1 LNHDA and CDR2 SQIVND (reference sequence). The CDR3 has 15 amino acids. Trimming removed 7 bases from V and 3 bases from J; junction bases left unmatched: 8. The CDR3 DNA reads TGTGCCAGTACCACCGGACAGGGCCCCAATCAGCCCCAGCATTTT. Amino acid sequence: CASTTGQGPNQPQHF.

This sequence joins TRBV7-9 and TRBJ2-7, with D possibly being TRBD1 (7 bases). The CDR3 totals 14 residues. Germline CDR1 and CDR2: SEHNR and FQNEAQ (reference sequence). V lost 2 bases and J 3 bases, leaving 11 bases between the germline ends. Here the CDR3 reads CASSLIQGGYEQYF. In DNA form, the CDR3 reads TGTGCCAGCAGCTTAATTCAGGGGGGCTACGAGCAGTACTTC.

This sequence joins TRBV10-3 and TRBJ2-5; the match to TRBD2 covers 7 bases. The CDR3 contains 12 residues. J lost 4 bases, V lost 4 bases, and 0 bases had no gene match. Looked up from germline, CDR1 is ENHRY and CDR2 is SYGVKD. For the CDR3, the DNA is TGTGCCATCAGTGGACTAGCAGAGACCCAGTACTTC. This codes for CAISGLAETQYF.

The chain joins TRBV5-1 to TRBJ1-3; D might be TRBD1 (5 bases). The germline V gene encodes CDR1 SGHRS and CDR2 YFSETQ. The CDR3 loop spans 16 amino acids. With 5 bases removed from V and 0 bases from J, the gap between germline ends came to 15 bases. CDR3 nucleotide sequence: TGCGCCAGCAGTTTAGGGGCCTTCAGCTCTGGAAACACCATATATTTT. Translation gives CASSLGAFSSGNTIYF.

The J gene is TRBJ2-2, the V gene TRBV7-6; D remains unclear. The V end was cut by 3 bases, the J end by 1 base, with 15 bases between. The CDR3 has 17 amino acids. Germline V lookup: CDR1 SGHVS, CDR2 FNYEAQ. Here the CDR3 DNA reads TGTGCCAGCAGCTTCGCCGACCCTCGATTGAACACCGGGGAGCTGTTTTTT. Its translation is CASSFADPRLNTGELFF. The entire variable domain, with the rest obtained from reference TRBV7-6 and TRBJ2-2, is as follows: GAGVSQSPRYKVTKRGQDVALRCDPISGHVSLYWYRQALGQGPEFLTYFNYEAQQDKSGLPNDRFSAERPEGSISTLTIQRTEQRDSAMYRCASSFADPRLNTGELFFGEGSRLTVL.

The chain recombines TRBV28 with TRBJ2-6, with D perhaps being TRBD1 or TRBD2 (5 bases each). Germline values: CDR1 MDHEN, CDR2 SYDVKM. Trimming took off 2 bases at V and 15 bases at J, with 11 bases between the two ends. The CDR3 covers 12 residues. This CDR3 reads CASSLGTADLTF. The DNA of the CDR3 is TGTGCCAGCAGTTTAGGGACCGCAGACCTGACTTTC. The full variable domain, its missing parts supplied by reference TRBV28 and TRBJ2-6, is DVKVTQSSRYLVKRTGEKVFLECVQDMDHENMFWYRQDPGLGLRLIYFSYDVKMKEKGDIPEGYSVSREKKERFSLILESASTNQTSMYLCASSLGTADLTFGAGSRLTVL.

In its sample, this clone was seen once. The V call is TRBV29-1, the J call TRBJ1-1; tentative D call: TRBD1 (5 bases). The CDR3 is 21 amino acids. From germline, CDR1 is SQVTM and CDR2 ANQGSEA. Trimming pared 5 bases from V and 0 bases from J, leaving 34 bases between. The CDR3 region is CSVSSPFRGGDLTRMNTEAFF. The CDR3 nucleotides are TGCAGCGTTTCGTCCCCGTTCCGGGGAGGGGACCTTACCAGGATGAACACTGAAGCTTTCTTT.

For the CDR3, the DNA is TGTGCCAGCAGTGAAGACCTGGGCACAGATACGCAGTATTTT. This codes for CASSEDLGTDTQYF. This chain joins TRBV25-1 and TRBJ2-3; D gene unclear. This CDR3 spans 14 amino acids. V was shortened by 2 bases and J by 1 base, with 7 bases between the two germline ends. Germline assignment: CDR1 MGHDK and CDR2 SYGVNS.

This rearrangement joins TRBV6-6 to TRBJ2-2; tentative D call: TRBD1 (6 bases). The CDR3 runs to 14 residues. CDR1 is MNHNY, CDR2 SVGAGI, per germline (reference sequence). Deletions cut 5 bases from V and 4 bases from J, with 11 bases between. The CDR3 region is CASSVQGSTGELFF. The CDR3 nucleotides are TGTGCCAGCAGTGTACAGGGTTCCACCGGGGAGCTGTTTTTT.

The rearrangement uses TRBV9 and TRBJ1-6; 8 nucleotides match TRBD1. Trimming at V came to 3 bases and at J to 6 bases, leaving 5 bases not matched to a gene. CDR1 is SGDLS, CDR2 YYNGEE, per germline. CDR3 size: 15 residues. The CDR3 spells CASSGTGQVNSPLHF. The DNA for the CDR3 is TGTGCCAGCAGCGGGACGGGACAGGTTAATTCACCCCTCCACTTT.

This sequence joins TRBV5-1 and TRBJ1-1; D perhaps matches TRBD1 (6 bases). V lost 4 bases and J 1 base, leaving 14 bases between the germline ends. This CDR3 comprises 15 residues. Germline V gene data show CDR1 as SGHRS and CDR2 as YFSETQ. CDR3 protein: CASSGAQGTNTEAFF. In DNA form, the CDR3 reads TGCGCCAGCAGCGGGGCACAGGGTACGAACACTGAAGCTTTCTTT.

In this sample, this clone turned up once. The V gene is TRBV5-1, the J gene TRBJ1-4; D not certain. CDR1 and CDR2 (germline): SGHRS, YFSETQ. The CDR3 is 14 amino acids. The V end lost 1 base, the J end lost 0 bases, and 4 bases lay between the germline ends. CDR3 sequence reads: CASSLTTTNEKLFF. The CDR3 nucleotides are TGCGCCAGCAGCTTGACAACAACTAATGAAAAACTGTTTTTT.

The V and J genes are TRBV10-2 and TRBJ2-1, with 10 bases fitting TRBD2. V shed 6 bases, J shed 7 bases, and the junction held 9 bases outside the gene matches. Germline V gene sequence: CDR1 WSHSY, CDR2 SAAADI. This CDR3 has 15 residues. CDR3 residues: CASREASGSWNEQFF. DNA of the CDR3: TGCGCCAGCAGGGAAGCTAGCGGGAGTTGGAATGAGCAGTTCTTC.

This clone was recorded a few times. The genes are TRBV7-9 and TRBJ1-5, with D tentatively TRBD1 (5 bases). Trimming pared 5 bases from V and 0 bases from J, leaving 11 bases between. CDR1 is SEHNR and CDR2 is FQNEAQ in the germline V gene (reference sequence). This CDR3 has 15 amino acids. The CDR3 loop is CASSLPGYSNQPQHF. CDR3 DNA sequence: TGTGCCAGCAGCCTACCAGGGTATAGCAATCAGCCCCAGCATTTT. Complete variable domain (other parts from reference TRBV7-9 and TRBJ1-5): DTGVSQNPRHKITKRGQNVTFRCDPISEHNRLYWYRQTLGQGPEFLTYFQNEAQLEKSRLLSDRFSAERPKGSFSTLEIQRTEQGDSAMYLCASSLPGYSNQPQHFGDGTRLSIL.

This chain connects TRBV6-5 to TRBJ2-3; D is unresolved. There are 13 residues in the CDR3. Germline values: CDR1 MNHEY, CDR2 SVGAGI. Trimming removed 6 bases at V and 0 bases at J, with 7 bases between. CDR3 DNA sequence: TGTGCCAGCAGAGAGACTAGCACAGATACGCAGTATTTT. Translated: CASRETSTDTQYF.

This clone came up once. The gene calls are TRBV4-3 and TRBJ2-3; D is undetermined. This CDR3 is built from 11 residues. Germline V gives CDR1 LGHNA, CDR2 YSLEER. V lost 5 bases and J lost 7, with 7 bases in between. DNA for the CDR3: TGCGCCAGCAGCTCAATGAATACGCAGTATTTT. This gives the protein CASSSMNTQYF.

The chain combines TRBV7-2 with TRBJ2-7; TRBD1 agrees at 8 bases. Germline-derived CDR1 and CDR2 are SGHTA and FQGNSA. The CDR3 runs 13 residues. The trim removed 4 bases at V and 6 bases at J, leaving 5 bases unmatched. The CDR3 bases are TGTGCCAGCAGCTACCGCAGGGGGCGCGAGCAGTACTTC. Protein sequence: CASSYRRGREQYF.

The chain uses TRBV11-1 and TRBJ2-5, with 7 bases aligning to TRBD2. The germline V gene has CDR1 SGHAT and CDR2 FQDESV (reference sequence). The CDR3 is 17 amino acids. V lost 1 base and J lost 5; bases outside the gene matches: 13. CDR3: CASSLGERGIRGETQYF. The CDR3 DNA is TGTGCCAGCAGCTTAGGGGAGCGGGGCATTCGGGGGGAGACCCAGTACTTC.

This chain joins TRBV15 and TRBJ1-2; TRBD1 agrees at 7 bases. V gave up 5 bases and J gave up 8 bases; unmatched junction bases: 17. Germline V CDR1 and CDR2: LNHNV, YYDKDF (reference sequence). The CDR3 spans 16 residues. The CDR3 coding sequence is TGTGCCACCAGCTTAGGAAGGGCAGGGGGAACCCGAGGCTACACCTTC. Translated, it gives CATSLGRAGGTRGYTF.

The chain uses TRBV2 and TRBJ2-7, with a possible D match to TRBD1 (6 bases). V shed 4 bases and J shed 2 bases, with 12 bases lying between them. CDR3 size: 14 residues. Per the germline V gene, CDR1 is SNHLY and CDR2 is FYNNEI. The CDR3 here is CASSADGQPYEQYF. CDR3 bases: TGTGCCAGCAGTGCAGACGGACAGCCCTACGAGCAGTACTTC.

This clone was seen once. The chain combines TRBV7-6 with TRBJ2-5; D is unclear. V was pared by 1 base and J by 5 bases, with 5 bases between. This CDR3 is 12 amino acids long. Germline CDR1 is SGHVS and CDR2 is FNYEAQ. CDR3 region: CASSLEEETQYF. CDR3 bases: TGTGCCAGCAGCTTAGAGGAGGAGACCCAGTACTTC.

The chain employs TRBV11-2 and TRBJ2-5; D tentatively fits TRBD1 or TRBD2 (5 bases each). CDR1 SGHAT and CDR2 FQNNGV come from the germline V gene. With 5 bases removed from V and 2 bases from J, the gap between germline ends came to 15 bases. The CDR3 sequence is 15 residues long. This CDR3 reads CASSQDGAGQETQYF. The CDR3, as DNA: TGTGCCAGCAGCCAGGACGGGGCAGGGCAAGAGACCCAGTACTTC. Based on the CDR3 plus reference TRBV11-2 and TRBJ2-5, the full variable domain is EAGVAQSPRYKIIEKRQSVAFWCNPISGHATLYWYQQILGQGPKLLIQFQNNGVVDDSQLPKDRFSAERLKGVDSTLKIQPAKLEDSAVYLCASSQDGAGQETQYFGPGTRLLVL.